The 16 T cell receptor beta chains reported below all come from one sample, sequenced in a study of T cell repertoires in cytomegalovirus infection. Each CDR3 protein gets one entry after TCRdb re-called the reads with MiXCR. The table records 7,500 to 9,500 distinct CDR3 sequences, approximately 52% of them present only once. Their recognized antigens are unknown. Sequenced: PBMCs, sequenced either directly or after in vitro stimulation (not recorded which). Receptors originate from a human donor in good health (CMV status not recorded). Some clones in this sample may be carry-over from other donors' samples.

Regarding this clonotype: This CDR3 fails to terminate in the conserved phenylalanine or tryptophan, so it likely reflects a read error. The chain joins TRBV24-1 to TRBJ2-5, with 8 bases aligning to TRBD1. Germline lookup yields CDR1 KGHDR and CDR2 SFDVKD. V was pared by 3 bases and J by 7 bases, with 6 bases of the junction left unmatched. The CDR3 is made up of 14 amino acids. CDR3 region: CATSDVTGESTQYS. The DNA for the CDR3 is TGTGCCACCAGTGATGTGACAGGGGAATCGACCCAGTACTCC.

Notes on this clonotype: A single base separates this from a much larger clone, so it may be a read error. In DNA, the CDR3 is TGTGCCATCAGCTTGGTGGGAATATACACCTACAATGAGCCGTTCTTC. Its protein product is CAISLVGIYTYNEPFF. V is TRBV7-9 and J is TRBJ2-1; D not resolved. The germline CDR1 and CDR2 sequences are SEHNR and FQNEAQ (reference sequence). The length of the CDR3 is 16 residues. Supplemented by reference TRBV7-9 and TRBJ2-1, the full variable domain reads DTGVSQNPRHKITKRGQNVTFRCDPISEHNRLYWYRQTLGQGPEFLTYFQNEAQLEKSRLLSDRFSAERPKGSFSTLEIQRTEQGDSAMYLCAISLVGIYTYNEPFFGPGTRLTVL.

Notes on this clonotype: It is likely a read error, because the conserved phenylalanine at the end of the CDR3 is missing. The V call is TRBV7-4, the J call TRBJ2-7, with TRBD1 matching over 10 bases. Per the germline V gene, CDR1 is SGHVT and CDR2 is SQSDAQ. CDR3 size: 15 residues. With 4 bases clipped from V and 4 bases from J, the junction kept 7 bases outside the gene matches. CDR3 in DNA: TGTGCCAGCAGCTGTAGGGACAGGGGTCGTTACGAGCAGTACTTA. It encodes CASSCRDRGRYEQYL.

A single count supports this clonotype. CDR3 sequence (DNA): TGTGCCATTAGTTTGCAGGGGGGAAACTATGGCTACACCTTC. Encoded protein: CAISLQGGNYGYTF. The V and J genes are TRBV27 and TRBJ1-2, with 7 bases fitting TRBD1. Germline V lookup: CDR1 MNHEY, CDR2 SMNVEV (reference sequence). V lost 10 bases, J lost 2 bases, and 10 bases stayed unmatched. The CDR3 has 14 amino acids.

The V and J genes are TRBV30 and TRBJ2-5, with TRBD2 matching 8 bases. The CDR3 sequence is 18 residues long. V lost 4 bases to trimming and J lost 0 bases; unmatched junction nucleotides: 16. Per the germline V gene, CDR1 is GTSNPN and CDR2 is SVGIG (reference sequence). Here the CDR3 reads CAWTGTGAGENYQETQYF. The DNA for the CDR3 is TGTGCCTGGACTGGGACTGGAGCGGGAGAGAACTACCAAGAGACCCAGTACTTC.

A word on this clonotype: At one of its ends the junction is not consistent with the germline gene, which may arise from a read error. The CDR3 spells CASSTHDRAGANSPLHW. The DNA of the CDR3 is TGTGCCAGCAGCACGCACGACCGGGCAGGGGCAAATTCGCCCCTCCACTGG. The chain has TRBV7-9 and TRBJ1-6; D might be TRBD1 (6 bases). Germline V gives CDR1 SEHNR, CDR2 FQNEAQ (reference sequence). The CDR3 sequence is 17 residues long.

The chain couples TRBV5-6 to TRBJ1-2; no firm D call. The CDR3 consists of 16 residues. Trimming cost V 2 bases and J 1 base, with 15 bases left between them. Per the germline V gene, CDR1 is SGHDT and CDR2 is YYEEEE. This chain's CDR3 is CASSLLTRSDNYGYTF. The CDR3, as DNA: TGTGCCAGCAGCTTATTGACACGTTCCGATAACTATGGCTACACCTTC.

This clonotype was found a few times. The V and J genes are TRBV7-2 and TRBJ1-5; no clear D. The CDR3 is made up of 13 amino acids. V was shortened by 6 bases and J by 1 base, with 7 bases between the two germline ends. Looked up from germline, CDR1 is SGHTA and CDR2 is FQGNSA. CDR3 sequence (DNA): TGTGCCAGCAGGAGAGAGAGCAATCAGCCCCAGCATTTT. Translation: CASRRESNQPQHF.

This clonotype was counted once. The rearrangement links TRBV9 to TRBJ1-1; 8 bases are shared with TRBD1. The CDR3 consists of 15 residues. CDR1 and CDR2 (germline): SGDLS, YYNGEE. The J segment lost 1 base and the V segment lost 4 bases, leaving 6 bases of the junction unmatched. CDR3 sequence (DNA): TGTGCCAGCAGCTCGCAGGGGGCGCCGAACACTGAAGCTTTCTTT. This gives the protein CASSSQGAPNTEAFF.

The J gene is TRBJ2-7, the V gene TRBV7-8; TRBD1 agrees at 10 bases. The CDR3 is 18 residues long. Germline CDR1 and CDR2: SGHVS and FQNEAQ. V was pared by 6 bases and J by 12 bases, with 26 bases of the junction left unmatched. The CDR3 DNA sequence: TGTGCCAGCAGTCAATTCGGACAGGGGGATTCCAGCTCCTCCGCGCCGTACTTC. Its protein product is CASSQFGQGDSSSSAPYF.

This clonotype was detected once. One end of the junction is discordant with germline, which a read error may explain. The gene calls are TRBV5-5 and TRBJ2-1; TRBD2 is a possible D gene (7 bases). This CDR3 spans 16 amino acids. Germline V gene lookup returns CDR1 SGHKS and CDR2 YYEKEE (reference sequence). CDR3 protein: CASSLRGDNSYNEKFF. In DNA, the CDR3 is TGTGCCAGCAGCTTGCGGGGGGACAACTCCTACAATGAGAAGTTCTTC.

About this clonotype itself: The CDR3 does not close with the conserved phenylalanine or tryptophan, likely indicating a read error. The chain has TRBV14 and TRBJ2-7; D unclear. The V gene lost 4 bases and the J gene lost 5 bases, with 9 bases spanning the gap. CDR1 and CDR2 (germline): SGHDN, FVKESK. The CDR3 extends over 12 amino acids. CDR3 residues: CASSPRENEQYL. The CDR3 DNA sequence: TGTGCCAGCAGCCCTCGAGAGAACGAGCAGTACTTA.

This clonotype was counted a single time. A junction end diverges from the germline sequence, so it may reflect a read error. The chain links TRBV7-6 to TRBJ1-5; D remains unclear. Germline V gene sequence: CDR1 SGHVS, CDR2 FNYEAQ. This CDR3 is 15 amino acids long. CDR3 in amino acids: CASSPETSSNHPPHF. Here the CDR3 DNA reads TGTGCCAGCAGCCCCGAAACATCCAGCAATCATCCCCCGCATTTT.

The sample holds one count of this clonotype. A read error is likely, as this CDR3 ends without the conserved phenylalanine or tryptophan. The J gene is TRBJ2-1, the V gene TRBV27; tentatively, D is TRBD2 (6 bases). The V end lost 6 bases, the J end lost 4 bases, and 19 bases lay between the germline ends. The CDR3 sequence is 16 residues long. Looked up from germline, CDR1 is MNHEY and CDR2 is SMNVEV (reference sequence). This CDR3 is CASRRVLASGYNEQFL. The CDR3 nucleotides read TGTGCCAGCAGGAGAGTTCTAGCGAGCGGTTACAATGAGCAGTTCTTA.

This clonotype showed up just a few times. The chain is built from TRBV14 and TRBJ1-2, with 9 bases aligning to TRBD1. V lost 1 base to trimming and J lost 5 bases; unmatched junction nucleotides: 5. CDR3 length: 15 amino acids. CDR1 SGHDN and CDR2 FVKESK come from the germline V gene. CDR3 sequence (DNA): TGTGCCAGCAGCCAAGTAGCGGGACAGGGATATGGCTACACCTTC. This sequence encodes CASSQVAGQGYGYTF.

Comment on this clonotype: Likely a read error: the CDR3 ends without its conserved phenylalanine or tryptophan. This chain links TRBV2 with TRBJ2-1; 12 bases match TRBD2. This CDR3 is 21 amino acids long. V dropped 5 bases and J dropped 6; count of bases not matched to a gene: 23. The V gene's germline CDR1 is SNHLY and CDR2 FYNNEI. The DNA for the CDR3 is TGTGCCAGCAGTACCCCCAGAATCGGGTGTCTAGCGGGAGGGTTGTCCAATGAGCAGTTCGTC. Amino acids: CASSTPRIGCLAGGLSNEQFV.